Below are 26 T cell receptor beta chains sequenced from a single sample in a study of shared clonotypes between healthy human individuals. Only in-frame clones appear in the TCRdb table, and some are missing; sequencing was by immunoSEQ multiplex PCR. The sample contains hundreds of thousands of clones, roughly 70% of which appear only once. The sample consisted of memory CD4+ T cells sorted from blood. Stated subset: CD45RA-negative fraction. The receptors come from a woman aged 25 to 39 in good health.

The gene calls are TRBV19 and TRBJ2-1; 12 bases are a match to TRBD2. V lost 4 bases and J lost 7; bases outside the gene matches: 14. The germline CDR1 and CDR2 sequences are LNHDA and SQIVND (reference sequence). CDR3 length: 18 residues. CDR3 nucleotide sequence: TGTGCCAGTAGTACGGGGCTAGCGGGAGGGCGTTGGGGGAATGAGCAGTTCTTC. This gives the protein CASSTGLAGGRWGNEQFF.

This chain connects TRBV11-1 to TRBJ2-3; D possibly corresponds to TRBD2 (6 bases). Germline assignment: CDR1 SGHAT and CDR2 FQDESV (reference sequence). V was trimmed by 7 bases and J by 5 bases, leaving 19 bases between them. The CDR3 is 15 residues long. In DNA, the CDR3 is TGTGCCAGCACTCAGGACGGGAGAGGAGGAGATACGCAGTATTTT. This codes for CASTQDGRGGDTQYF.

This chain connects TRBV5-1 to TRBJ2-5; TRBD1 aligns across 7 bases. CDR1 and CDR2 (germline): SGHRS, YFSETQ. The length of the CDR3 is 17 residues. The V segment lost 1 base and the J segment 4 bases; nucleotides outside the gene matches: 13. The CDR3 coding sequence is TGCGCCAGCAGCTTGTATCCAGGGGGAGAAGTCGGAGAGACCCAGTACTTC. It yields the protein CASSLYPGGEVGETQYF.

This clone showed up just a few times. The chain has TRBV11-2 and TRBJ2-7; D is unresolved. Germline V CDR1 and CDR2: SGHAT, FQNNGV. CDR3 length: 14 residues. Deletions cut 1 base from V and 2 bases from J, with 9 bases between. The chain's CDR3 is CASSLAALPYEQYF. DNA of the CDR3: TGTGCCAGCAGCTTAGCGGCATTACCCTACGAGCAGTACTTC.

This chain uses TRBV7-9 with TRBJ1-2, with 7 bases that match TRBD1. The V gene end was trimmed by 5 bases and the J gene end by 4 bases; junction bases not matched to a gene: 10. This CDR3 region has 15 residues. Germline CDR1 and CDR2: SEHNR and FQNEAQ (reference sequence). CDR3 amino acids: CASSVTGIEVYGYTF. The CDR3 DNA follows: TGTGCCAGCAGCGTGACAGGGATAGAGGTCTATGGCTACACCTTC.

The CDR3 sequence is CASRTPTGPGNTIYF. DNA for the CDR3: TGTGCCAGTAGGACCCCAACAGGGCCTGGAAACACCATATATTTT. This chain joins TRBV19 and TRBJ1-3; TRBD1 is a possible D gene (6 bases). The V gene's germline CDR1 is LNHDA and CDR2 SQIVND (reference sequence). Trimming took 6 bases from V and 2 from J, leaving 14 bases between them. The CDR3 has 15 amino acids.

The chain employs TRBV19 and TRBJ2-3; D is unresolved. The CDR3 contains 15 residues. Deletions cut 10 bases from V and 4 bases from J, with 21 bases between. Looked up from germline, CDR1 is LNHDA and CDR2 is SQIVND (reference sequence). This chain's CDR3 is CATQSQISAADTQYF. CDR3 bases: TGTGCCACCCAATCCCAGATTTCCGCGGCAGATACGCAGTATTTT.

The V gene is TRBV9, the J gene TRBJ2-1; a weak D match, TRBD2 (5 bases). CDR1 is SGDLS, CDR2 YYNGEE, per germline. This CDR3 has 15 amino acids. V lost 3 bases and J 5 bases, leaving 15 bases between the germline ends. CDR3 bases: TGTGCCAGCAGCGACGAGGGAGCGCGACACAATGAGCAGTTCTTC. Translating it yields CASSDEGARHNEQFF. The whole variable domain, filled in from reference TRBV9 and TRBJ2-1, reads DSGVTQTPKHLITATGQRVTLRCSPRSGDLSVYWYQQSLDQGLQFLIQYYNGEERAKGNILERFSAQQFPDLHSELNLSSLELGDSALYFCASSDEGARHNEQFFGPGTRLTVL.

The chain links TRBV9 to TRBJ2-3, with 10 bases fitting TRBD2. This CDR3 comprises 16 residues. Per germline, CDR1 SGDLS and CDR2 YYNGEE. V lost 4 bases to trimming and J lost 4 bases; unmatched junction nucleotides: 9. The CDR3 region is CASSTRLAGPPDTQYF. The DNA of the CDR3 is TGTGCCAGCAGCACCCGACTAGCGGGCCCGCCAGATACGCAGTATTTT.

About this clone itself: Other DNA sequences in the sample encode the same CDR3. The chain joins TRBV6-1 to TRBJ1-1; perhaps TRBD1 as D (5 bases). V lost 2 bases to trimming and J lost 4 bases, with 11 bases between them. Per the germline V gene, CDR1 is MNHNS and CDR2 is SASEGT. The CDR3 extends over 14 amino acids. The CDR3 reads CASSETGAVTEAFF. CDR3 coding DNA: TGTGCCAGCAGTGAAACTGGGGCGGTCACTGAAGCTTTCTTT.

J is TRBJ2-7 and V is TRBV5-1; a weak D match, TRBD1 (5 bases). In germline, CDR1 is SGHRS, CDR2 YFSETQ. This CDR3 has 13 amino acids. With 2 bases removed from V and 3 bases from J, the gap between germline ends came to 9 bases. The DNA of the CDR3 is TGCGCCAGCAGCTTTAGTACAGGCTACGAGCAGTACTTC. Its translation is CASSFSTGYEQYF.

The genes are TRBV2 and TRBJ2-1; TRBD1 matches 9 bases. V gave up 7 bases and J gave up 2 bases; unmatched junction bases: 6. The CDR3 sequence is 15 residues long. Germline V gives CDR1 SNHLY, CDR2 FYNNEI. In nucleotides, the CDR3 is TGTGCCAGCAACCGACAGGGGGGCGCCTACAATGAGCAGTTCTTC. It translates to CASNRQGGAYNEQFF.

J is TRBJ2-7 and V is TRBV27; 7 bases are shared with TRBD1. Trimming at V came to 4 bases and at J to 0 bases, leaving 3 bases not matched to a gene. Germline loops: CDR1 MNHEY, CDR2 SMNVEV (reference sequence). The CDR3 consists of 14 residues. Written as DNA, the CDR3 is TGTGCCAGCAGTTCACGGGACAGCTCCTACGAGCAGTACTTC. Translating gives CASSSRDSSYEQYF.

This clone showed up many times. The chain is built from TRBV14 and TRBJ2-1; TRBD1 might be the D (5 bases). Looked up from germline, CDR1 is SGHDN and CDR2 is FVKESK. The ends were cut back, 6 bases at V and 7 bases at J, with 16 bases in the middle. There are 14 residues in the CDR3. The CDR3 sequence: CASSGQGIRNEQFF. The CDR3 bases are TGTGCCAGCAGTGGCCAGGGAATTCGAAATGAGCAGTTCTTC.

The chain carries TRBV27 and TRBJ1-4; D gene unclear. The germline V gene has CDR1 MNHEY and CDR2 SMNVEV (reference sequence). This CDR3 spans 17 amino acids. The V gene lost 3 bases and the J gene lost 0 bases, with 14 bases spanning the gap. CDR3 sequence (DNA): TGTGCCAGCAGTTTGTCCGCAGGATTTGCAACTAATGAAAAACTGTTTTTT. Translation: CASSLSAGFATNEKLFF.

This clone was counted between two and nine times. This sample includes further DNA sequences coding for the same CDR3. V gene TRBV5-1 combines with J gene TRBJ1-4, with 7 bases identical to TRBD1. J gave up 4 bases and V 0 bases, and 3 bases lay outside the gene matches. Germline values: CDR1 SGHRS, CDR2 YFSETQ. CDR3 length: 15 amino acids. CDR3 amino acids: CASSLADRDNEKLFF. The CDR3 DNA sequence: TGCGCCAGCAGCTTGGCCGACAGGGATAATGAAAAACTGTTTTTT.

Worth noting for this clone: This sequence may be a read error, since a much larger clone differs from it by one base. The J gene is TRBJ2-3, the V gene TRBV2; D is unclear. V was clipped by 4 bases and J by 0 bases, with 5 bases between them. Germline V gene data show CDR1 as SNHLY and CDR2 as FYNNEI. This CDR3 region has 13 residues. Written as DNA, the CDR3 is TGTGCCAGCAGTGGGGCCAGCACAGATACGCAGTATTTT. Protein sequence: CASSGASTDTQYF.

V is TRBV30 and J is TRBJ1-4, with TRBD1 as a possible D gene (5 bases). This CDR3 is built from 12 residues. Germline values: CDR1 GTSNPN, CDR2 SVGIG (reference sequence). The V end lost 7 bases, the J end lost 8 bases, and 14 bases lay between the germline ends. This chain's CDR3 is CAFQGNGEKLFF. The CDR3 coding sequence is TGTGCCTTCCAGGGTAATGGCGAAAAACTGTTTTTT.

The chain has TRBV19 and TRBJ2-7, with D perhaps given as TRBD1 or TRBD2 (6 bases each). The CDR3 is 13 residues long. Per the germline V gene, CDR1 is LNHDA and CDR2 is SQIVND (reference sequence). The germline V and J ends were trimmed by 8 bases and 1 base, with 12 bases remaining between them. The CDR3 sequence is CASARGRSYEQYF. In nucleotides, the CDR3 is TGTGCCAGTGCCCGGGGGCGGTCCTACGAGCAGTACTTC.

This chain uses TRBV5-8 with TRBJ2-1, with 7 bases matching TRBD2. This CDR3 has 14 residues. With V trimmed by 3 bases and J by 4 bases, 4 bases remained unmatched. CDR1 is SGHTS, CDR2 YDEGEE, per germline. The CDR3 loop is CASSWDYLYNEQFF. The DNA for the CDR3 is TGTGCCAGCAGCTGGGACTACCTATACAATGAGCAGTTCTTC.

The chain has TRBV28 and TRBJ1-5; 10 bases are a match to TRBD1. The V gene end was trimmed by 6 bases and the J gene end by 7 bases; junction bases not matched to a gene: 6. The CDR3 has 14 residues. The germline V gene encodes CDR1 MDHEN and CDR2 SYDVKM. CDR3 amino acids: CASSTGTGEQPQHF. The DNA for the CDR3 is TGTGCCAGCAGCACCGGGACAGGGGAGCAGCCCCAGCATTTT.

The chain has TRBV9 and TRBJ1-3, with a weak D call TRBD1 (5 bases). The CDR3 covers 15 residues. Germline loops: CDR1 SGDLS, CDR2 YYNGEE. V was pared by 1 base and J by 5 bases, with 13 bases between. CDR3 in DNA: TGTGCCAGCAGCGTAAGGGACGGGCCTCGAAACACCATATATTTT. This gives the protein CASSVRDGPRNTIYF.

The V and J genes are TRBV5-1 and TRBJ2-7; 13 nucleotides match TRBD2. CDR1 and CDR2 from the germline V gene are SGHRS and YFSETQ. The CDR3 loop spans 17 amino acids. V gave up 0 bases and J gave up 4 bases; unmatched junction bases: 7. CDR3 in DNA: TGCGCCAGCAGCTTGGCCAAGTCGACTAGCGGGAGGTACGAGCAGTACTTC. Encoded protein: CASSLAKSTSGRYEQYF.

The chain links TRBV6-1 to TRBJ1-1; 12 bases agree with TRBD1. From germline, CDR1 is MNHNS and CDR2 SASEGT. CDR3 length equals 15 residues. The V segment lost 8 bases and the J segment 4 bases; nucleotides outside the gene matches: 8. The chain's CDR3 is CASRGTGGESTEAFF. Written as DNA, the CDR3 is TGTGCCAGCCGCGGGACAGGGGGCGAGTCCACTGAAGCTTTCTTT.

V and J are TRBV27 and TRBJ2-7; TRBD2 might be the D (7 bases). The ends were cut back, 3 bases at V and 3 bases at J, with 18 bases in the middle. Germline V gene lookup returns CDR1 MNHEY and CDR2 SMNVEV (reference sequence). This CDR3 is built from 16 residues. The CDR3, as DNA: TGTGCCAGCAGTTTCTGGGGGGCTAGCGGATTCTACGAGCAGTACTTC. Amino acids: CASSFWGASGFYEQYF.

The gene calls are TRBV2 and TRBJ1-1, with 9 bases matching TRBD1. V gave up 5 bases and J gave up 5 bases; unmatched junction bases: 6. The CDR3 length is 14 residues. The V gene's germline CDR1 is SNHLY and CDR2 FYNNEI. CDR3 sequence (DNA): TGTGCCAGCAGTTTGACAGGGGGAGGGACTGAAGCTTTCTTT. This sequence encodes CASSLTGGGTEAFF.